The source of this TCR beta chain is a study of PD-L1 blockade in urothelial cancer. TCRdb's table, derived via immunoSEQ multiplex PCR, lists solely in-frame clones and lacks some. The sample records fewer than 85,000 clones, 84% being singletons. CDR1 is MGHRA, CDR2 YSYEKL, per germline. CDR3 length: 15 residues. V shed 4 bases and J 7 bases; nucleotides not matched to a gene: 12. Stated time point: pretreatment peripheral blood. The TCR sequence derives from a woman aged 70-85 years with urothelial cancer. The specimen was PBMCs, collected around atezolizumab (anti-PD-L1) treatment. The chain links TRBV4-1 to TRBJ1-2, with 7 positions matching TRBD1. The CDR3 loop is CASSLGQLIFGGYTF. CDR3 DNA sequence: TGCGCCAGCAGCCTGGGACAGCTTATCTTCGGTGGCTACACCTTC.